This passage covers 4 T cell receptor beta chains from one sample sequenced in a study of memory CD8 T cells in hepatitis C reinfection. Indicated time point: late/post reinfection, 12 to 24 weeks after detection. No in vitro expansion preceded TCR sequencing of the sorted cells. Libraries were prepared by immunoSEQ multiplex PCR; TCRdb keeps only in-frame clonotypes and omits some of them. In all, the sample yields some 83 clones. The source material was HCV tetramer-positive CD8+ T cells sorted from blood. The receptors were gathered from a woman aged 25-40 years with hepatitis C virus infection.

The rearrangement links TRBV2 to TRBJ1-1; 8 bases align to TRBD1. The CDR3 consists of 16 residues. Unmatched junction bases numbered 9, after V lost 6 bases and J lost 0 bases. From germline, CDR1 is SNHLY and CDR2 FYNNEI. The CDR3 reads CASRGGQGMMNTEAFF. DNA of the CDR3: TGTGCCAGCAGGGGCGGACAGGGAATGATGAACACTGAAGCTTTCTTT.

The chain links TRBV28 to TRBJ1-2, with 8 bases aligning to TRBD1. The CDR3 has 14 residues. Germline V CDR1 and CDR2: MDHEN, SYDVKM. The V segment lost 10 bases and the J segment 8 bases; nucleotides outside the gene matches: 15. The CDR3 region is CAIKDRDRMGGYTF. In DNA, the CDR3 is TGTGCCATAAAAGATCGGGACAGGATGGGCGGCTACACCTTC.

The genes are TRBV7-9 and TRBJ2-3; D perhaps matches TRBD1 (5 bases). Per germline, CDR1 SEHNR and CDR2 FQNEAQ (reference sequence). The CDR3 spans 15 residues. The ends were cut back, 4 bases at V and 0 bases at J, with 11 bases in the middle. The CDR3 DNA sequence: TGTGCCAGCAGCTCCAACAGGATCAGCACAGATACGCAGTATTTT. As protein: CASSSNRISTDTQYF.

This clone was counted a few times. This chain joins TRBV5-1 and TRBJ2-1, with 7 positions matching TRBD2. This CDR3 contains 14 residues. The germline V gene encodes CDR1 SGHRS and CDR2 YFSETQ. The V and J ends lost 3 bases and 10 bases, in that order; junction bases with no gene match: 10. The DNA for the CDR3 is TGCGCCAGCAGCTGGTGGGAGACTAGCCACGAGCAGTTCTTC. Its translation is CASSWWETSHEQFF.